The 26 T cell receptor beta chains below were found in one sample sequenced in a study of T cells in women clearing cervical HPV infection. TCRdb keeps only in-frame clones here, not all; method: immunoSEQ multiplex PCR. The sample has around 31,000 clones. Sequenced material: blood buffy coat. Source of these receptors: a woman between 18 and 70 years old with a cervical HPV16 infection that either progressed to CIN3+ or cleared (not recorded which).

The DNA read from the CDR3 is TGCGCCAGCAGCTTGGACGGCGGGGGGGCATCAGATACG. It translates to CASSLDGGGASDT. The full CDR3 reads CASSLDGGGASDTQYF. This chain links TRBV5-1 with TRBJ2-3; TRBD2 matches at 9 bases. The read ends 3 residues before the CDR3 terminus; that terminus is restored from the germline J gene. The CDR3 extends over 16 amino acids. Trimming at V came to 0 bases and at J to 4 bases, leaving 6 bases not matched to a gene. The germline V gene has CDR1 SGHRS and CDR2 YFSETQ.

On this clone: The read ends 3 residues before the CDR3 terminus; that terminus is restored from the germline J gene. The chain carries TRBV11-2 and TRBJ1-5; D gene unclear. Germline CDR1 is SGHAT and CDR2 is FQNNGV. V was pared by 5 bases and J by 0 bases, with 11 bases between. The CDR3 runs 15 residues. The CDR3: CASSRDTYSNQPQHF. The part of the CDR3 DNA that was read is TGTGCCAGCAGCCGAGACACCTATAGCAATCAGCCC.

On this clone itself: The read terminates 3 residues before the CDR3 end, so the remaining end is supplied by the germline J gene. The chain carries TRBV7-9 and TRBJ1-2; the match to TRBD1 covers 9 bases. CDR1 is SEHNR, CDR2 FQNEAQ, per germline (reference sequence). CDR3 length: 14 amino acids. The CDR3 region is CASSPGTGNSIYTF. CDR3 bases read: TGTGCCAGCAGCCCAGGGACAGGGAACTCCATC. Based on the CDR3 plus reference TRBV7-9 and TRBJ1-2, the full variable domain is DTGVSQNPRHKITKRGQNVTFRCDPISEHNRLYWYRQTLGQGPEFLTYFQNEAQLEKSRLLSDRFSAERPKGSFSTLEIQRTEQGDSAMYLCASSPGTGNSIYTFGSGTRLTVV.

With respect to this clone: The DNA ends 3 residues before the CDR3 does, and the rest of the CDR3 is filled in from the germline J gene. The chain joins TRBV6-2 or TRBV6-3 to TRBJ2-4, with D tentatively TRBD2 (7 bases). The CDR3 is 13 amino acids. Germline assignment: CDR1 MNHEY and CDR2 SVGEGT. This CDR3 reads CASSRGAMVGQYF. Partial CDR3 DNA: TGTGCCAGCTCCCGGGGGGCAATGGTCGGT.

On this clone itself: The read gets to within 3 residues of the CDR3 end, and the germline J gene fills in the rest. This chain uses TRBV5-1 with TRBJ2-2, with 11 positions matching TRBD1. Trimming cost V 4 bases and J 4 bases; bases outside gene matches: 3. This CDR3 is built from 15 residues. Per germline, CDR1 SGHRS and CDR2 YFSETQ. CDR3 region: CASSLGQGATGELFF. CDR3 DNA (partial): TGCGCCAGCAGCCTCGGACAGGGGGCCACCGGGGAG. Together with reference TRBV5-1 and TRBJ2-2, the CDR3 gives the full variable domain: KAGVTQTPRYLIKTRGQQVTLSCSPISGHRSVSWYQQTPGQGLQFLFEYFSETQRNKGNFPGRFSGRQFSNSRSEMNVSTLELGDSALYLCASSLGQGATGELFFGEGSRLTVL.

A word on this clone: The read ends 3 residues before the CDR3 terminus; that terminus is restored from the germline J gene. The V and J genes are TRBV7-2 and TRBJ1-2, with D possibly TRBD1 on 6 matching bases. The CDR3 has 14 amino acids. The V gene's germline CDR1 is SGHTA and CDR2 FQGNSA. The chain's CDR3 is CASSRTSGGYGYTF. CDR3 DNA, as far as it was read: TGTGCCAGCAGCCGGACTAGCGGGGGCTACGGG.

As for this clone: The CDR3 is cut off 3 residues early in the read; its end comes from the germline J gene. This chain connects TRBV6-2 or TRBV6-3 to TRBJ1-2; 7 bases align to TRBD1. Unmatched junction bases numbered 11, after V lost 4 bases and J lost 3 bases. Germline CDR1 MNHEY, CDR2 SVGEGT. This CDR3 spans 16 amino acids. CDR3 DNA, as far as it was read: TGTGCCAGCAGTTTCCAGGCCCAAACAGGGGACTATGGC. It codes for CASSFQAQTGDYG. The entire CDR3 sequence reads CASSFQAQTGDYGYTF.

This clone is classed as medium-sized by frequency. The read finishes 3 residues shy of the CDR3 end, and the germline J gene is used to complete it. The chain carries TRBV30 and TRBJ1-6; D ambiguous. The germline V gene encodes CDR1 GTSNPN and CDR2 SVGIG (reference sequence). The CDR3 length is 12 residues. V gave up 4 bases and J gave up 8 bases, with 9 bases separating them. This chain's CDR3 is CAWTEGYSPLHF. The sequenced CDR3 bases are TGTGCCTGGACTGAGGGCTATTCACCC.

This chain's CDR3 is CSVRQGDVGYTF. The DNA read from the CDR3 is TGCAGCGTTCGACAGGGGGACGTTGGC. V gene TRBV29-1 combines with J gene TRBJ1-2, with TRBD1 matching 9 bases. Read sequence stops 3 residues before the CDR3 end, and the germline J gene provides the missing end. Germline CDR1 SQVTM, CDR2 ANQGSEA. CDR3 length: 12 amino acids. V gave up 5 bases and J gave up 7 bases; unmatched junction bases: 5.

On this clone: The read ends 3 residues shy of where the CDR3 ends; the end is completed using the germline J gene. The rearrangement joins TRBV7-3 to TRBJ2-3; 8 nucleotides agree with TRBD2. The CDR3 consists of 14 residues. V dropped 5 bases and J dropped 1; count of bases not matched to a gene: 2. Germline-derived CDR1 and CDR2 are SGHTA and FQGTGA. The CDR3 sequence: CASSPTSGTDTQYF. The covered CDR3 bases are TGTGCCAGCAGCCCGACTAGCGGCACAGATACG.

Details on this clone: Sequencing ends 3 residues short of the CDR3 end; the germline J gene provides the rest. This sequence joins TRBV6-1 and TRBJ1-4; no clear D. The CDR3 length is 14 residues. The germline V gene has CDR1 MNHNS and CDR2 SASEGT. The CDR3: CASSARGVDSPLFF. The CDR3 DNA, read in part, is TGTGCCAGCAGTGCCCGCGGGGTGGATTCACCA.

On this clone itself: The CDR3 extends 3 residues past the end of the read, so its final part is completed from the germline J gene. The gene calls are TRBV10-2 and TRBJ1-5; D might be TRBD1 (6 bases). Germline values: CDR1 WSHSY, CDR2 SAAADI. Trimming took off 6 bases at V and 7 bases at J, with 19 bases between the two ends. This CDR3 has 15 residues. CDR3 loop: CASSGWGGLLQPQHF. CDR3 bases read: TGCGCCAGCAGCGGATGGGGGGGCCTACTACAGCCC.

Concerning this clone itself: The CDR3 end lies 3 residues beyond the end of the read and is filled in from the germline J gene. This chain connects TRBV19 to TRBJ2-3; D may be TRBD2 (5 bases). This CDR3 has 14 amino acids. Germline V CDR1 and CDR2: LNHDA, SQIVND (reference sequence). Trimming removed 9 bases from V and 6 bases from J, with 19 bases in between. The CDR3 bases that were read are TGTGCCAGCGCAAGCGGCGGCCTCCGGGATACG. Protein: CASASGGLRDT. The full CDR3 is CASASGGLRDTQYF.

Notes on this clone: The CDR3 extends 3 residues past the end of the read, so its final part is completed from the germline J gene. J is TRBJ1-3 and V is TRBV5-1, with 7 bases fitting TRBD1. CDR1 is SGHRS and CDR2 is YFSETQ in the germline V gene. This CDR3 contains 12 residues. CDR3 in amino acids: CASSISLDRIYF. The CDR3 bases that were read are TGCGCCAGCAGCATATCCTTGGACAGG.

The DNA read from the CDR3 is TGCAGTGCTCACCAGCAGGGGAACTATGGC. This gives the protein CSAHQQGNYG. In full, the CDR3 is CSAHQQGNYGYTF. The chain joins TRBV20-1 to TRBJ1-2; TRBD1 might be the D (6 bases). The sequenced fragment ends 3 residues before the CDR3 boundary, so the rest is inferred from the germline J gene. With 5 bases removed from V and 2 bases from J, the gap between germline ends came to 12 bases. Germline CDR1 DFQATT, CDR2 SNEGSKA (reference sequence). The CDR3 is 13 amino acids.

A note on this clone: The read ends 3 residues shy of where the CDR3 ends; the end is completed using the germline J gene. This sequence joins TRBV20-1 and TRBJ1-1; the match to TRBD1 covers 7 bases. CDR1 is DFQATT and CDR2 is SNEGSKA in the germline V gene (reference sequence). The CDR3 contains 14 residues. With 0 bases clipped from V and 2 bases from J, the junction kept 3 bases outside the gene matches. The CDR3 bases that were read are TGCAGTGCTAGAGAAGGGGGCGATAACACTGAA. This encodes CSAREGGDNTE. The entire CDR3 sequence reads CSAREGGDNTEAFF.

Details on this clone: The read is 3 residues too short to cover the CDR3 end, so that end is filled in from the germline J gene. The genes are TRBV7-9 and TRBJ1-2; 10 nucleotides match TRBD1. The CDR3 sequence is 14 residues long. Germline V CDR1 and CDR2: SEHNR, FQNEAQ (reference sequence). The CDR3 protein is CASSSGTGVDIYTF. The CDR3 DNA, read in part, is TGTGCCAGCAGCTCAGGGACAGGGGTGGACATC. The full variable domain, its missing parts supplied by reference TRBV7-9 and TRBJ1-2, is DTGVSQNPRHKITKRGQNVTFRCDPISEHNRLYWYRQTLGQGPEFLTYFQNEAQLEKSRLLSDRFSAERPKGSFSTLEIQRTEQGDSAMYLCASSSGTGVDIYTFGSGTRLTVV.

As for this clone: The read ends 3 residues shy of where the CDR3 ends; the end is completed using the germline J gene. The chain recombines TRBV4-1 with TRBJ1-6; the D is unclear. Germline loops: CDR1 MGHRA, CDR2 YSYEKL. The CDR3 contains 16 residues. The V gene lost 4 bases and the J gene lost 6 bases, with 16 bases spanning the gap. The CDR3: CASSPLAGRRNSPLHF. CDR3 DNA, as far as it was read: TGCGCCAGCAGCCCGTTAGCGGGTCGCCGTAATTCACCC.

About this clone itself: The read ends 3 residues early relative to the CDR3; the germline J gene fills the gap. This sequence joins TRBV11-2 and TRBJ2-3; D perhaps matches TRBD2 (5 bases). CDR3 length: 12 residues. Germline CDR1 is SGHAT and CDR2 is FQNNGV. Trimming removed 9 bases from V and 4 bases from J, with 11 bases in between. The CDR3 DNA, read in part, is TGTGCCAGTCGACGGGGTTCAGATACG. Protein sequence: CASRRGSDT. The whole CDR3 sequence is CASRRGSDTQYF.

Of note for this clone: The read ends 3 residues early relative to the CDR3; the germline J gene fills the gap. V is TRBV29-1 and J is TRBJ2-1, with 12 bases fitting TRBD2. V shed 6 bases, J shed 3 bases, and the junction held 6 bases outside the gene matches. This CDR3 region has 15 residues. Germline values: CDR1 SQVTM, CDR2 ANQGSEA. The CDR3 loop is CSVRLAGDLYNEQFF. CDR3 bases read: TGCAGCGTCCGACTAGCGGGAGACCTCTACAATGAG.

Comments on this clone: The CDR3 end is not reached by the read, which stops 3 residues before it; the germline J gene fills it in. J is TRBJ1-2 and V is TRBV2, with D hard to call. The CDR3 is made up of 15 amino acids. Germline CDR1 SNHLY, CDR2 FYNNEI. CDR3 DNA, as far as it was read: TGTGCCAGCAGTGAAATCCAGCCGACTTACAATGAC. Encoded protein: CASSEIQPTYND. The complete CDR3 reads CASSEIQPTYNDYTF. Based on the CDR3 plus reference TRBV2 and TRBJ1-2, the full variable domain is EPEVTQTPSHQVTQMGQEVILRCVPISNHLYFYWYRQILGQKVEFLVSFYNNEISEKSEIFDDQFSVERPDGSNFTLKIRSTKLEDSAMYFCASSEIQPTYNDYTFGSGTRLTVV.

Regarding this clone: The CDR3 is cut off 3 residues early in the read; its end comes from the germline J gene. The chain couples TRBV20-1 to TRBJ2-3; TRBD2 matches 8 bases. The CDR3 spans 14 residues. Germline assignment: CDR1 DFQATT and CDR2 SNEGSKA (reference sequence). V trimming: 5 bases; J trimming: 5 bases; junction bases outside the gene matches: 9. The DNA read from the CDR3 is TGCAGTGCTGCTAAGCGGGAGCGAGTAGATACG. This translates into CSAAKRERVDT. The CDR3 in its entirety is CSAAKRERVDTQYF.

Concerning this clone: The read stops 3 residues short of the end of the CDR3; the missing end is completed from the germline J gene. The chain couples TRBV7-8 to TRBJ1-5; D ambiguous. The CDR3 runs 17 residues. Germline lookup yields CDR1 SGHVS and CDR2 FQNEAQ. Trimming left V 1 base short and J 1 base short, with 14 bases between. CDR3 amino acids: CASSLDPARRSNQPQHF. The sequenced CDR3 bases are TGTGCCAGCAGCTTAGACCCGGCCAGGAGGAGCAATCAGCCC. The variable domain in full, with the rest retrieved from reference TRBV7-8 and TRBJ1-5, is GAGVSQSPRYKVAKRGQDVALRCDPISGHVSLFWYQQALGQGPEFLTYFQNEAQLDKSGLPSDRFFAERPEGSVSTLKIQRTQQEDSAVYLCASSLDPARRSNQPQHFGDGTRLSIL.

Concerning this clone itself: Sequencing ends 3 residues short of the CDR3 end; the germline J gene provides the rest. This sequence joins TRBV20-1 and TRBJ2-3; D is ambiguous. Germline loops: CDR1 DFQATT, CDR2 SNEGSKA (reference sequence). The length of the CDR3 is 12 residues. The CDR3 is CSVPFGQETQYF. The sequenced CDR3 bases are TGCAGTGTCCCGTTTGGGCAAGAGACG.

Of note for this clone: From the germline J gene comes the end of the CDR3, since the read stops 3 residues before it. This chain uses TRBV24-1 with TRBJ1-2; maybe TRBD1 (5 bases). Germline CDR1 is KGHDR and CDR2 is SFDVKD. V lost 2 bases and J 2 bases, leaving 11 bases between the germline ends. This CDR3 spans 15 amino acids. Incomplete CDR3 DNA: TGTGCCACCAGTGATTCCCTCGGGGGGAACTATGGC. It translates to CATSDSLGGNYG. The entire CDR3 protein reads CATSDSLGGNYGYTF.

Worth noting for this clone: The observed sequence ends 3 residues before the CDR3 terminus, with the missing tail filled in from the germline J gene. The chain recombines TRBV19 with TRBJ2-4, with 7 bases fitting TRBD1. Germline V lookup: CDR1 LNHDA, CDR2 SQIVND (reference sequence). CDR3 length equals 13 residues. The chain's CDR3 is CASSTGRGYGQYF. Partial CDR3 DNA: TGTGCCAGTAGTACAGGCAGGGGGTATGGT.